The 9 T cell receptor beta chains reported below all come from one sample, sequenced in a study of cytomegalovirus exposure and HLA in healthy donors. The PCR used 60 Vbeta and 13 Jbeta primers. TCRdb's table, derived via immunoSEQ multiplex PCR, lists solely in-frame clones and lacks some. Listed are some 120,000 clones; 2% to 2.5% falls within the top ten. Sequenced sample: PBMCs. These receptors were taken from a man aged 40-50 years in good health and CMV-seronegative.

The chain carries TRBV28 and TRBJ1-2, with a tentative D call TRBD1 (5 bases). Germline V CDR1 and CDR2: MDHEN, SYDVKM. This CDR3 is 15 amino acids long. V lost 4 bases and J lost 2, with 14 bases in between. CDR3 nucleotide sequence: TGTGCCAGCAGTTCCCAGGGAGGGCGCAACTATGGCTACACCTTC. As protein: CASSSQGGRNYGYTF.

This chain links TRBV7-9 with TRBJ1-4; 7 bases match TRBD1. There are 16 residues in the CDR3. Germline CDR1 and CDR2: SEHNR and FQNEAQ (reference sequence). The junction had 14 bases not matched to a gene; V was cut back by 8 bases and J by 5 bases. The CDR3 bases are TGTGCCAGCGGCCGGATTACAGGGACAGTAAATGAAAAACTGTTTTTT. This sequence encodes CASGRITGTVNEKLFF.

The chain carries TRBV5-4 and TRBJ2-7, with 10 bases that match TRBD1. TRBJ2-1 matches the DNA end more closely, so the J call is doubtful. This CDR3 spans 16 amino acids. Germline V lookup: CDR1 SGHNT, CDR2 YYREEE (reference sequence). DNA for the CDR3: TGTGCCAGCAGCTTTGACAGGGGGCGCGGCCACAATGAGCAGTTCTTC. It encodes CASSFDRGRGHNEQFF.

J is TRBJ2-5 and V is TRBV30; TRBD2 aligns across 9 bases. The germline CDR1 and CDR2 sequences are GTSNPN and SVGIG (reference sequence). Trimming took 4 bases from V and 4 from J; bases not matched to a gene: 7. This CDR3 spans 14 amino acids. CDR3 nucleotide sequence: TGTGCCTGGAATAGCGGGAGCGCGGGAGAGACCCAGTACTTC. This encodes CAWNSGSAGETQYF.

The chain is built from TRBV29-1 and TRBJ2-5; weak D call: TRBD1 (6 bases). The CDR3 totals 13 residues. V was pared by 7 bases and J by 2 bases, with 14 bases between. Looked up from germline, CDR1 is SQVTM and CDR2 is ANQGSEA. The CDR3 spells CSADRTDQETQYF. CDR3 DNA sequence: TGCAGCGCCGATCGGACAGATCAAGAGACCCAGTACTTC.

On this clone itself: An end of the junction differs from the germline gene, which may be a read error. This specimen includes other DNA sequences encoding the same CDR3. This chain links TRBV5-1 with TRBJ2-7, with 9 nucleotides matching TRBD2. CDR1 and CDR2 (germline): SGHRS, YFSETQ. This CDR3 comprises 17 residues. The CDR3 is CASSLRTSAQQGYEQYF. In DNA, the CDR3 is TGCGCCAGTAGCTTGCGGACTAGCGCCCAACAGGGCTACGAGCAGTACTTC.

The rearrangement links TRBV5-1 to TRBJ1-5; D gene uncertain. The germline V and J ends were trimmed by 4 bases and 9 bases, with 14 bases remaining between them. CDR1 is SGHRS and CDR2 is YFSETQ in the germline V gene. The CDR3 covers 13 residues. The CDR3 is CASSVAGGRPQHF. CDR3 nucleotide sequence: TGCGCCAGCAGCGTGGCTGGCGGCCGGCCCCAGCATTTT. Combining the CDR3 with reference TRBV5-1 and TRBJ1-5 gives the whole variable domain KAGVTQTPRYLIKTRGQQVTLSCSPISGHRSVSWYQQTPGQGLQFLFEYFSETQRNKGNFPGRFSGRQFSNSRSEMNVSTLELGDSALYLCASSVAGGRPQHFGDGTRLSIL.

The chain employs TRBV11-3 and TRBJ2-1, with TRBD2 as a possible D gene (5 bases). The V gene's germline CDR1 is SGHNT and CDR2 YENEEA. This CDR3 contains 17 residues. The V end was cut by 0 bases, the J end by 0 bases, with 12 bases between. The CDR3 spells CASSLDRAVSSYNEQFF. DNA for the CDR3: TGTGCCAGCAGCTTAGATCGAGCGGTGAGCTCCTACAATGAGCAGTTCTTC.

The chain has TRBV7-3 and TRBJ1-5, with unresolved D. The CDR3 has 14 residues. Germline lookup yields CDR1 SGHTA and CDR2 FQGTGA. With 2 bases removed from V and 9 bases from J, the gap between germline ends came to 14 bases. The DNA of the CDR3 is TGTGCCAGCAGCTTACTTCGGGAGGTTCCGCCCCAGCATTTT. Its protein is CASSLLREVPPQHF. Variable domain in full (rest from reference TRBV7-3 and TRBJ1-5): GAGVSQTPSNKVTEKGKYVELRCDPISGHTALYWYRQSLGQGPEFLIYFQGTGAADDSGLPNDRFFAVRPEGSVSTLKIQRTERGDSAVYLCASSLLREVPPQHFGDGTRLSIL.